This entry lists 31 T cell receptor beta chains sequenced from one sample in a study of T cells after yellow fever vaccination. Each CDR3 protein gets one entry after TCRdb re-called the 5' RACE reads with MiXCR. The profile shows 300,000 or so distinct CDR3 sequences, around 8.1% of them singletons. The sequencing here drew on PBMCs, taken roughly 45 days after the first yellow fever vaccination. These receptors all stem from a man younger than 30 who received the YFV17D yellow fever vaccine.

The CDR3 spells CASSIPSEKLFF. In DNA, the CDR3 is TGTGCCAGTAGTATCCCCAGCGAAAAACTGTTTTTT. The chain combines TRBV19 with TRBJ1-4; the D is unclear. The V and J ends lost 3 bases and 8 bases respectively, with 7 bases between them. The CDR3 has 12 residues. CDR1 and CDR2 (germline): LNHDA, SQIVND (reference sequence).

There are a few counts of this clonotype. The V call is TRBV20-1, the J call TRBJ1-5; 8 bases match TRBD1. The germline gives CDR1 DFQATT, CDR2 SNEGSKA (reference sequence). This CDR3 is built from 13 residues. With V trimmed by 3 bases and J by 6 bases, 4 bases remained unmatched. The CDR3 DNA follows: TGCAGTGCTAGGACAGGGGAGGGTCAGCCCCAGCATTTT. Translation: CSARTGEGQPQHF.

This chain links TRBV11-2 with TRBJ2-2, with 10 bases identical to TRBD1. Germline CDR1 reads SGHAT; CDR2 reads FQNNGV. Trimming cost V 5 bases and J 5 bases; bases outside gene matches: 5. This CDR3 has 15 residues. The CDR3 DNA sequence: TGTGCCAGCAGCATCCGGGACAGGGGTACCGGGGAGCTGTTTTTT. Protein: CASSIRDRGTGELFF.

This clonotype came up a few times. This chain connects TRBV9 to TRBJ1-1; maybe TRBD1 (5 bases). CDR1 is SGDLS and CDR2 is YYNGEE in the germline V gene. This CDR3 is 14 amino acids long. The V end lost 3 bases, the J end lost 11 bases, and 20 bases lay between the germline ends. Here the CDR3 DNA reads TGTGCCAGCAGCGCGTCCCGGGGGGAACGGGAGGCTTTCTTT. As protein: CASSASRGEREAFF.

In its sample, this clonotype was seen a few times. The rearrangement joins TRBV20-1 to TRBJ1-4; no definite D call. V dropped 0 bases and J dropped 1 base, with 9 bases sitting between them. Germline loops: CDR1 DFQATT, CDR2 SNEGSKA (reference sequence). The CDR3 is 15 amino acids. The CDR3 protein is CSARDRTKTNEKLFF. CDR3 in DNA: TGCAGTGCTAGAGACCGGACCAAAACTAATGAAAAACTGTTTTTT.

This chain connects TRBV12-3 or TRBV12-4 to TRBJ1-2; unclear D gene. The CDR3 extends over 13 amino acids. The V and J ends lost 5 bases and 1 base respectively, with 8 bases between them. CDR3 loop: CASSIRDNYGYTF. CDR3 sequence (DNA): TGTGCCAGCAGTATTAGGGATAACTATGGCTACACCTTC.

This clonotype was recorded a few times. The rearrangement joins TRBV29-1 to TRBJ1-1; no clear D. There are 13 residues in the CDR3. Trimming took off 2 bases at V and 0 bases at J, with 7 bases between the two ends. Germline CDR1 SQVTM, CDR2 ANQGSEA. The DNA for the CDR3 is TGCAGCGTTGAAAGGAAGCTGAACACTGAAGCTTTCTTT. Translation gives CSVERKLNTEAFF.

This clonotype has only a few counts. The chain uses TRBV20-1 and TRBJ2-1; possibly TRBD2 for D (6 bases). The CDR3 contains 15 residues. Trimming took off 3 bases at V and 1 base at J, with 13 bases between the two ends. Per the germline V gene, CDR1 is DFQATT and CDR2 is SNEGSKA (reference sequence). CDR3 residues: CSASALGGSYNEQFF. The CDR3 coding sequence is TGCAGTGCTAGCGCTTTGGGAGGATCCTACAATGAGCAGTTCTTC.

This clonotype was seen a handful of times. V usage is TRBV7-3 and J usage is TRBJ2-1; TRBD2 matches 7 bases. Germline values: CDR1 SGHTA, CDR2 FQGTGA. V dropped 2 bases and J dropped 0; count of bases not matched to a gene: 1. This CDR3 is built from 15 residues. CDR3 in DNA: TGTGCCAGCAGCTTAGGGACTACCTCCTACAATGAGCAGTTCTTC. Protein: CASSLGTTSYNEQFF.

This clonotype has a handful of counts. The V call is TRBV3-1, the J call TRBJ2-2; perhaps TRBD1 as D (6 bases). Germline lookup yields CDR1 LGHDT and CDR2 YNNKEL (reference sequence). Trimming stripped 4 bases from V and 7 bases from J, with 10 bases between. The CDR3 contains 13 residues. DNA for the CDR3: TGTGCCAGCAGCCTGAACAGGGACGGGGAGCTGTTTTTT. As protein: CASSLNRDGELFF.

The CDR3, as DNA: TGCAGTGCTAGGGTAGGACAGGGGGCCAACGTCCTGACTTTC. Encoded protein: CSARVGQGANVLTF. The genes are TRBV20-1 and TRBJ2-6, with TRBD1 as a possible D gene (6 bases). Trimming pared 3 bases from V and 4 bases from J, leaving 10 bases between. The CDR3 extends over 14 amino acids. Germline values: CDR1 DFQATT, CDR2 SNEGSKA (reference sequence).

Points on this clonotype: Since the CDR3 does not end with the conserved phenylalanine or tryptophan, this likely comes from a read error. CDR3 DNA: TGTGCCAGCAGCCCATCAGGGATTGGGACGCAGTATTCT. It encodes CASSPSGIGTQYS. The chain links TRBV14 to TRBJ2-3; TRBD1 is a possible D gene (5 bases). The CDR3 has 13 amino acids. Deletions cut 4 bases from V and 9 bases from J, with 14 bases between. Germline assignment: CDR1 SGHDN and CDR2 FVKESK.

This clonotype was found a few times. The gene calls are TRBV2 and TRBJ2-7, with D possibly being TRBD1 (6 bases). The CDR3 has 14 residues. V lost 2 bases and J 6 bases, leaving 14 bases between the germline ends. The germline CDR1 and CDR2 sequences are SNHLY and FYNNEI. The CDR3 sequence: CASSEQRTASEQYF. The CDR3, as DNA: TGTGCCAGCAGTGAACAGAGGACAGCCTCCGAGCAGTACTTC.

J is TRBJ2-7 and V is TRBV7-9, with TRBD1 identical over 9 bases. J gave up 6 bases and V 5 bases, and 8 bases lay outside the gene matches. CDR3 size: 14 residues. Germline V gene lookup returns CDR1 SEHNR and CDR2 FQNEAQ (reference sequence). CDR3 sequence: CASSIGQGILEQYF. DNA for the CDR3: TGTGCCAGCAGCATTGGACAGGGGATCCTCGAGCAGTACTTC.

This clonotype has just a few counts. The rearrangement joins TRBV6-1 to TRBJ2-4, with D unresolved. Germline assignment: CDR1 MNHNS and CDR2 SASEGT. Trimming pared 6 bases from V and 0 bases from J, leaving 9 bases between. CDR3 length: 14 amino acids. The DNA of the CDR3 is TGTGCCAGCAGCTGGGGTCCAGCCAAAAACATTCAGTACTTC. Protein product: CASSWGPAKNIQYF.

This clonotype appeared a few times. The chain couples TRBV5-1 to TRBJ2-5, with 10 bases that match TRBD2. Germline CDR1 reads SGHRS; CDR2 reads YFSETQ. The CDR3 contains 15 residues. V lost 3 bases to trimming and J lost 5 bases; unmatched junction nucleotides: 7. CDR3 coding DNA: TGCGCCAGCAGCTCCCTAGCGGGGGTAGGGGAGACCCAGTACTTC. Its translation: CASSSLAGVGETQYF.

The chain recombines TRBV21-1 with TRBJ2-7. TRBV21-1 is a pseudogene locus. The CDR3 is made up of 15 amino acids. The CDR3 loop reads CASSNEEQGTHEQYF. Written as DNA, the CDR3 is TGTGCCAGCAGCAATGAGGAACAGGGCACCCACGAGCAGTACTTC.

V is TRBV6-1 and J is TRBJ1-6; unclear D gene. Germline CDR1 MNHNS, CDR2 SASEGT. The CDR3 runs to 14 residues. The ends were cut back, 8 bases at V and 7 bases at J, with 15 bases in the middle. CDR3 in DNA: TGTGCCAGCGGCCGGGAAGGTTGGAATTCACCCCTCCACTTT. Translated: CASGREGWNSPLHF.

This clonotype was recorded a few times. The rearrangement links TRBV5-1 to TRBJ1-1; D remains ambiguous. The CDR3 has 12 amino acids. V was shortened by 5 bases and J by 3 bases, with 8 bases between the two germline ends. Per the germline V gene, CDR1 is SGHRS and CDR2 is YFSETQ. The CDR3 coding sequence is TGCGCCAGCAGTATGCGGGACACTGAAGCTTTCTTT. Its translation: CASSMRDTEAFF. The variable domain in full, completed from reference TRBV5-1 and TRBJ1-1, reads KAGVTQTPRYLIKTRGQQVTLSCSPISGHRSVSWYQQTPGQGLQFLFEYFSETQRNKGNFPGRFSGRQFSNSRSEMNVSTLELGDSALYLCASSMRDTEAFFGQGTRLTVV.

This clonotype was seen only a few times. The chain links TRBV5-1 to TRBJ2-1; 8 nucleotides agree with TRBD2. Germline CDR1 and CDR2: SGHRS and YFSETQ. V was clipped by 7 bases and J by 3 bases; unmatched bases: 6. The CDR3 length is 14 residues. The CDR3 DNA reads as TGCGCCAGCTGCCGGGGGGGGGGCTACAATGAGCAGTTCTTC. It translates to CASCRGGGYNEQFF. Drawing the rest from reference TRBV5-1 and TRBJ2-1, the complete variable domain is KAGVTQTPRYLIKTRGQQVTLSCSPISGHRSVSWYQQTPGQGLQFLFEYFSETQRNKGNFPGRFSGRQFSNSRSEMNVSTLELGDSALYLCASCRGGGYNEQFFGPGTRLTVL.

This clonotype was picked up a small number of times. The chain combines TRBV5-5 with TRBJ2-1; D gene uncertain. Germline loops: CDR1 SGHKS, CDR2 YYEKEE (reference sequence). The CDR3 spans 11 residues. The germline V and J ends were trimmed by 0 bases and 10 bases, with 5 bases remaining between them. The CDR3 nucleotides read TGTGCCAGCAGCTTGGGTTGGGAGCAGTTCTTC. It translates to CASSLGWEQFF.

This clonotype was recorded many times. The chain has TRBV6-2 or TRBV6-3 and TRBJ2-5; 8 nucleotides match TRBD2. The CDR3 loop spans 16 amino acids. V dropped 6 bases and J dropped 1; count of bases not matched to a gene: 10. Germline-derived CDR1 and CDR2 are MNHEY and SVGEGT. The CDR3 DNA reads TGTGCCAGCAGCCGAAGAACCGGGACTAGCCAAGAGACCCAGTACTTC. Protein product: CASSRRTGTSQETQYF.

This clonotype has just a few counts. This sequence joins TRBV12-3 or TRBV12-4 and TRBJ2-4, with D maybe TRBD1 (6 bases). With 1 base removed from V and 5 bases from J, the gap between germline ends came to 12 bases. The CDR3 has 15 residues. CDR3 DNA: TGTGCCAGCAGTTTAGGCAGGGGTGGGGAAAACATTCAGTACTTC. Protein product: CASSLGRGGENIQYF.

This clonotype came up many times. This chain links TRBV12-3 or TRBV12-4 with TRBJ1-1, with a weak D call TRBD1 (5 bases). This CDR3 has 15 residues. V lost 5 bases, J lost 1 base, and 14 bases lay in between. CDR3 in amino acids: CASSPHGASNTEAFF. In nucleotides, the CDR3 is TGTGCCAGCAGTCCCCACGGGGCCTCGAACACTGAAGCTTTCTTT.

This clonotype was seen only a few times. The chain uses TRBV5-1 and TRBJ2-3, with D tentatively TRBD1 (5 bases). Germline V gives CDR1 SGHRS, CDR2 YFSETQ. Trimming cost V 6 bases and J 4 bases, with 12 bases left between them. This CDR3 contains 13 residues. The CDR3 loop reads CASKVQGADTQYF. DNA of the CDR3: TGCGCCAGCAAGGTCCAGGGCGCAGATACGCAGTATTTT.

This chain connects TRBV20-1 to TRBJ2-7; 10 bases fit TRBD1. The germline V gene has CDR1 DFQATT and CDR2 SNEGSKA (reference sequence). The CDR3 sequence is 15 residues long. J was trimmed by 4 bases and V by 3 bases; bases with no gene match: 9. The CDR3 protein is CSASSWGQGIYEQYF. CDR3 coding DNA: TGCAGTGCTAGTTCCTGGGGACAGGGGATATACGAGCAGTACTTC.

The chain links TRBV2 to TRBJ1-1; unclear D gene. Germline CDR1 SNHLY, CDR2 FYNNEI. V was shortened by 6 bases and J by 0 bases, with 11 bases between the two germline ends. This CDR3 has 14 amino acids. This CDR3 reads CASRADAMNTEAFF. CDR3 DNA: TGTGCCAGCAGGGCTGATGCTATGAACACTGAAGCTTTCTTT.

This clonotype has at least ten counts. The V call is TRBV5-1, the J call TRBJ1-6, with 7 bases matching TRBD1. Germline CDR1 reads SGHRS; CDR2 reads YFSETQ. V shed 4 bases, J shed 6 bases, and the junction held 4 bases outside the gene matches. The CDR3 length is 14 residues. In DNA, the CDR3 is TGCGCCAGCAGCCTGGGACAGTCTAATTCACCCCTCCACTTT. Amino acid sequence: CASSLGQSNSPLHF.

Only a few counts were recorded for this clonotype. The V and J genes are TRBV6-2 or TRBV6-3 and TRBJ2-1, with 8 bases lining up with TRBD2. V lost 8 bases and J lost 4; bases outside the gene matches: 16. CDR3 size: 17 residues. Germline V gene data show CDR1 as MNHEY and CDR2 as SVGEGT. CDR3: CASDQARLAPAYNEQFF. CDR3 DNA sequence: TGTGCCAGCGATCAGGCAAGACTAGCGCCGGCGTACAATGAGCAGTTCTTC.

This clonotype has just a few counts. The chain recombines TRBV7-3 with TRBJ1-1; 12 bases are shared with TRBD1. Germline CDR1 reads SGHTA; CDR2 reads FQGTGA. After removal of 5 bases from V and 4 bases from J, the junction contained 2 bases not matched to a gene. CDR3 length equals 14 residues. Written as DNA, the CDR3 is TGTGCCAGCAGCGGGACAGGGGGCCGCACTGAAGCTTTCTTT. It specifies CASSGTGGRTEAFF. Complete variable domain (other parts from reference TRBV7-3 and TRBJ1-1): GAGVSQTPSNKVTEKGKYVELRCDPISGHTALYWYRQSLGQGPEFLIYFQGTGAADDSGLPNDRFFAVRPEGSVSTLKIQRTERGDSAVYLCASSGTGGRTEAFFGQGTRLTVV.

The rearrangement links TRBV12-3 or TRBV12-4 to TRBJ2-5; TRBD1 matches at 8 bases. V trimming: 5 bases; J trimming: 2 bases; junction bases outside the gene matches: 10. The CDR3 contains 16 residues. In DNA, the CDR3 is TGTGCCAGCAGTAGGCAGGGGGCGCGCCATCAAGAGACCCAGTACTTC. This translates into CASSRQGARHQETQYF.